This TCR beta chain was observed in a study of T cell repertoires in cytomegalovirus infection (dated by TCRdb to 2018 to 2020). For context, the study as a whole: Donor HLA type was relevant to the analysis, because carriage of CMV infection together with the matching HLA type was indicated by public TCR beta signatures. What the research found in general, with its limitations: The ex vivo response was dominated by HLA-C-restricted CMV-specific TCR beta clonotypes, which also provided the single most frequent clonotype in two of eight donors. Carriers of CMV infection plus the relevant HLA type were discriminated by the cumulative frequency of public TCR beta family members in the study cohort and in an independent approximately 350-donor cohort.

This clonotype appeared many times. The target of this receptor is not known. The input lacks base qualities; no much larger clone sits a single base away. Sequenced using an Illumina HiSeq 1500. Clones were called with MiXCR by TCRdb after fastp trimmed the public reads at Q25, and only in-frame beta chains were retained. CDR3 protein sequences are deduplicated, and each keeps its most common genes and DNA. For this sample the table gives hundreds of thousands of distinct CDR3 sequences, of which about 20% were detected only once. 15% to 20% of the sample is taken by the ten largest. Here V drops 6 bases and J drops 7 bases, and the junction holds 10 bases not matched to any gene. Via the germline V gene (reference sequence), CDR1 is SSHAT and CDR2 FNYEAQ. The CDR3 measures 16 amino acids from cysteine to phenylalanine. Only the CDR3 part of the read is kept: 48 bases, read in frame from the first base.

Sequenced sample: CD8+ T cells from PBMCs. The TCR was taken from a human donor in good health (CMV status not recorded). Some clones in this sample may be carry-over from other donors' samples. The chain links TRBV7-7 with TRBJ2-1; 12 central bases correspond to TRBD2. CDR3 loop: CASSGLAGGLINEQFF. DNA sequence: TGTGCCAGCAGTGGGCTAGCGGGGGGGCTAATAAATGAGCAGTTCTTC.